Here is one TCR beta chain with its context. Its antigen is unidentified. The sample comes from a study of cytomegalovirus exposure and HLA in healthy donors. Study results and limitations: Later examination showed HLA-associated TCR beta chains had greater clonal expansion than equally common others. A later analysis showed TCR association rates differing by HLA locus, peaking at DRB1 and lowest at HLA-C. Later genetic work tied a missense DCLRE1C variant to beta-chain V and J trimming.

There were likely unrecorded immune exposures, though donors were nominally healthy when sampled. Amplification used 60 Vbeta primers and 13 Jbeta primers. TCRdb's copy holds only in-frame clones and misses some; the assay was immunoSEQ multiplex PCR. The data show about 51,000 clones, and the top ten clones hold approximately 2.2%. There are 14 residues in the CDR3. The V gene end was trimmed by 4 bases and the J gene end by 8 bases; junction bases not matched to a gene: 5. CDR1 is SEHNR, CDR2 FQNEAQ, per germline (reference sequence). The sequenced material came from PBMCs. The sequence derives from a female donor in good health and CMV-seronegative. The chain combines TRBV7-9 with TRBJ1-4; 9 bases are shared with TRBD1. The CDR3 protein is CASSSWTGEEKLFF. The CDR3 DNA reads TGTGCCAGCAGCTCGTGGACAGGGGAGGAAAAACTGTTTTTT. Based on the CDR3 plus reference TRBV7-9 and TRBJ1-4, the full variable domain is DTGVSQNPRHKITKRGQNVTFRCDPISEHNRLYWYRQTLGQGPEFLTYFQNEAQLEKSRLLSDRFSAERPKGSFSTLEIQRTEQGDSAMYLCASSSWTGEEKLFFGSGTQLSVL.